The clone carrying this T cell receptor (beta chain) was recorded a few times. Aged roughly 6 to 90, donors were systemically healthy Caucasians from Russia. The data were obtained in a study of blood T cells in healthy people across ages. The V and J ends lost 3 bases and 12 bases respectively, with 21 bases between them. The CDR3 loop spans 14 amino acids. Looked up from germline, CDR1 is DFQATT and CDR2 is SNEGSKA (reference sequence). Through a sample-barcoded 5' primer and a J-beta primer mix, a second PCR was run for roughly 7 to 12 cycles. TCRdb recomputed calls from the 5' RACE reads with MiXCR, one row per CDR3 protein. The data hold around 500,000 distinct CDR3 sequences, with roughly 48% observed a single time.

Sequenced input: blood. This chain connects TRBV20-1 to TRBJ2-1; weak D call: TRBD2 (5 bases). The sequence came from a man of 80 years or more in good health. The CDR3 DNA is TGCAGTGCTAGTGGGCGAGCGGCGCACTCAGTGCAGTTCTTC. Residues: CSASGRAAHSVQFF.